This TCR beta chain was captured by sequencing in a study of T cell responses to AZD1222 COVID-19 vaccine. Study details: Samples with a second dose at about 4 or about 12 weeks were pooled together. Study-level findings and limits: Without day 14 samples, only post-peak T cell repertoires were studied.

Clones were read by immunoSEQ multiplex PCR, and TCRdb kept only the in-frame ones, dropping some. The table includes roughly 160,000 clones, 75% to 90% detected once. With respect to this clone: Antigen: not known.

The specimen was peripheral blood, collected on day 0 of AZD1222 vaccination. The sequence derives from an adult in good health.

Here the CDR3 reads CASSSLGGLGYGYTF. The DNA for the CDR3 is TGTGCCAGTAGCTCCCTCGGGGGGCTCGGCTATGGCTACACCTTC. The chain is built from TRBV19 and TRBJ1-2; weak D call: TRBD1 (6 bases). The ends were cut back, 6 bases at V and 4 bases at J, with 18 bases in the middle. The CDR3 sequence is 15 residues long. The germline CDR1 and CDR2 sequences are LNHDA and SQIVND (reference sequence). The full variable domain, in which reference TRBV19 and TRBJ1-2 provide the parts outside the CDR3, is DGGITQSPKYLFRKEGQNVTLSCEQNLNHDAMYWYRQDPGQGLRLIYYSQIVNDFQKGDIAEGYSVSREKKESFPLTVTSAQKNPTAFYLCASSSLGGLGYGYTFGSGTRLTVV.